A selection of T cell receptor beta chains follows, all from one sample in a study of blood T cells in healthy people across ages. MiXCR, applied by TCRdb to the 5' RACE reads, yields one record per CDR3 protein. Here the sample spans about 780,000 distinct CDR3 sequences, 35% to 60% being singletons. The sequencing input was blood. These receptors all come from a man at least 80 years old in good health. CDR3s include the opening cysteine and the closing phenylalanine or tryptophan. D genes are given only for firm matches. Clone size is stated in some rows and not others, as once, few, many or a class when expanded.

V	J	D	size	CDR3	DNA
TRBV12-3/TRBV12-4	TRBJ2-3	NA	few	CASSLMGLTDTQYF	TGTGCCAGCAGTTTAATGGGACTCACAGATACGCAGTATTTT
TRBV5-1	TRBJ2-7	TRBD2	NA	CASSLDAGGDSTEQYF	TGCGCCAGCAGCTTGGACGCGGGAGGCGACTCCACCGAGCAGTACTTC
TRBV28	TRBJ1-1	NA	few	CASSPALSSNTEAFF	TGTGCCAGCAGTCCCGCCCTTAGTTCCAACACTGAAGCTTTCTTT
TRBV2	TRBJ2-2	NA	few	CARCPSAGGELFF	TGTGCCAGGTGCCCCTCAGCGGGCGGGGAGCTGTTTTTT
TRBV29-1	TRBJ2-1	NA	NA	CSVQAGDEQFF	TGCAGCGTTCAGGCAGGGGATGAGCAGTTCTTC
TRBV28	TRBJ2-7	NA	few	CASTAGSYEQYF	TGTGCCAGCACCGCAGGCAGCTACGAGCAGTACTTC
TRBV4-3	TRBJ2-3	NA	NA	CASSQKGRDTQYF	TGCGCCAGCAGCCAAAAGGGTCGGGATACGCAGTATTTT
TRBV20-1	TRBJ2-5	NA	NA	CSARGQARQTQYF	TGCAGTGCTAGAGGACAAGCGAGACAGACCCAGTACTTC
TRBV7-8	TRBJ2-2	NA	NA	CATTVGRGELFF	TGTGCCACTACGGTAGGGAGAGGGGAGCTGTTTTTT
TRBV7-2	TRBJ2-1	NA	many	CASSLRASNYNEQFF	TGTGCCAGCAGCTTAAGGGCGAGCAATTACAATGAGCAGTTCTTC
TRBV4-1	TRBJ2-1	NA	NA	CASSQSYGGSSYNEQFF	TGCGCCAGCAGCCAGAGTTATGGAGGGAGCTCCTACAATGAGCAGTTCTTC
TRBV29-1	TRBJ2-5	NA	NA	CSVNTEETQYF	TGCAGCGTCAACACAGAAGAGACCCAGTACTTC
TRBV3-1	TRBJ2-5	NA	NA	CASSHRAETQYF	TGTGCCAGCAGCCACAGGGCGGAGACCCAGTACTTC
TRBV10-3	TRBJ2-7	NA	NA	CAISESAGDSSYNEQYF	TGTGCCATCAGTGAGTCGGCAGGGGATAGCTCCTACAATGAGCAGTACTTC
TRBV10-3	TRBJ2-7	NA	NA	CAISESPVISYEQYF	TGTGCCATCAGTGAGTCGCCAGTCATCTCCTACGAGCAGTACTTC
TRBV7-2	TRBJ2-7	NA	few	CASSLVGTGTPSYEQYF	TGTGCCAGCAGCTTAGTAGGAACAGGGACCCCCTCCTACGAGCAGTACTTC
TRBV12-3/TRBV12-4	TRBJ2-5	NA	NA	CASSLVRGAETQYF	TGTGCCAGCAGTTTAGTGAGAGGGGCTGAGACCCAGTACTTC
TRBV11-3	TRBJ2-7	NA	few	CASSLLSYSYEQYF	TGTGCCAGCAGCTTACTAAGCTATTCCTACGAGCAGTACTTC
TRBV11-3	TRBJ2-6	NA	few	CASSLGNSGANVLTF	TGTGCCAGCAGCTTGGGTAACTCTGGGGCCAACGTCCTGACTTTC
TRBV10-3	TRBJ1-1	TRBD1	NA	CASKRDRVTEAFF	TGTGCCAGCAAGCGGGACAGGGTCACTGAAGCTTTCTTT
TRBV12-3/TRBV12-4	TRBJ2-2	NA	NA	CASSFGLMGQVPGELFF	TGTGCCAGCAGTTTTGGCCTCATGGGACAAGTACCGGGGGAGCTGTTTTTT
TRBV28	TRBJ2-6	NA	NA	CASSRSGAGADVLTF	TGTGCCAGCAGCAGATCAGGGGCCGGGGCCGACGTCCTGACTTTC
TRBV12-3/TRBV12-4	TRBJ2-1	TRBD2	NA	CASSLTSGGTSVNNEQFF	TGTGCCAGCAGTTTAACAAGCGGGGGGACCTCCGTTAACAATGAGCAGTTCTTC
TRBV7-6	TRBJ2-1	NA	many	CASSLRAAAAGEQFF	TGTGCCAGCAGCTTAAGGGCGGCGGCGGCCGGGGAGCAGTTCTTC
TRBV29-1	TRBJ2-3	NA	NA	CGVGRRRTDTQYF	TGCGGCGTTGGCAGACGGCGCACAGATACGCAGTATTTT
TRBV20-1	TRBJ2-7	TRBD2	few	CSARATSGSFYEQYF	TGCAGTGCTAGAGCGACTAGCGGGAGTTTCTACGAGCAGTACTTC
TRBV7-9	TRBJ2-6	NA	NA	CASSYDSGANVLTF	TGTGCCAGCAGCTATGACTCTGGGGCCAACGTCCTGACTTTC
TRBV28	TRBJ2-2	NA	NA	CASSFGPGSNTGELFF	TGTGCCAGCAGTTTCGGTCCGGGCTCGAACACCGGGGAGCTGTTTTTT
TRBV7-2	TRBJ2-7	NA	many	CASSLAEVGEQYF	TGTGCCAGCAGCCTCGCAGAAGTCGGCGAGCAGTACTTC
TRBV7-9	TRBJ2-1	NA	few	CASGPRGASYNEQFF	TGTGCCAGCGGCCCTCGGGGAGCATCCTACAATGAGCAGTTCTTC
TRBV11-1	TRBJ2-1	NA	few	CASSPFLNYNEQFF	TGTGCCAGCAGCCCCTTCCTTAACTACAATGAGCAGTTCTTC
TRBV6-5	TRBJ2-7	NA	NA	CASSYSSGIKTYEQYF	TGTGCCAGCAGTTACTCGTCTGGGATTAAAACCTACGAGCAGTACTTC
TRBV24-1	TRBJ1-5	NA	NA	CATSVGQSYQPQHF	TGTGCCACCAGTGTCGGACAGAGTTATCAGCCCCAGCATTTT
TRBV10-1	TRBJ2-2	TRBD2	NA	CASRPSGRNTGELFF	TGCGCCAGCAGACCGAGCGGGAGGAACACCGGGGAGCTGTTTTTT
TRBV12-3/TRBV12-4	TRBJ1-6	NA	NA	CASTRGQGSSPLHF	TGTGCCAGCACCCGGGGGCAGGGGTCCTCACCCCTCCACTTT
TRBV11-1	TRBJ1-2	TRBD1	NA	CASSRTMTGGNYGYTF	TGTGCCAGCAGCCGAACTATGACAGGGGGGAACTATGGCTACACCTTC
TRBV20-1	TRBJ2-2	NA	NA	CSARRGGRGTGELFF	TGCAGTGCTAGACGGGGAGGTCGGGGAACCGGGGAGCTGTTTTTT
TRBV29-1	TRBJ1-5	NA	NA	CSVTTGNQPQHF	TGCAGCGTTACTACCGGCAATCAGCCCCAGCATTTT
TRBV13	TRBJ2-7	TRBD2	NA	CASRAGLAAAYEQYF	TGTGCCAGCAGGGCTGGACTAGCGGCTGCCTACGAGCAGTACTTC
TRBV11-1	TRBJ2-7	TRBD2	NA	CASSFLAGGASEQYF	TGTGCCAGCAGCTTTCTAGCGGGAGGGGCAAGCGAGCAGTACTTC
TRBV20-1	TRBJ2-5	TRBD1	NA	CSAERTGSQETQYF	TGCAGTGCGGAAAGGACAGGGAGCCAAGAGACCCAGTACTTC
TRBV28	TRBJ2-5	NA	NA	CASSPNTPQETQYF	TGTGCCAGCAGTCCTAACACACCGCAAGAGACCCAGTACTTC
TRBV29-1	TRBJ2-2	NA	NA	CSVETGAPNTGELFF	TGCAGCGTTGAAACGGGGGCTCCGAACACCGGGGAGCTGTTTTTT